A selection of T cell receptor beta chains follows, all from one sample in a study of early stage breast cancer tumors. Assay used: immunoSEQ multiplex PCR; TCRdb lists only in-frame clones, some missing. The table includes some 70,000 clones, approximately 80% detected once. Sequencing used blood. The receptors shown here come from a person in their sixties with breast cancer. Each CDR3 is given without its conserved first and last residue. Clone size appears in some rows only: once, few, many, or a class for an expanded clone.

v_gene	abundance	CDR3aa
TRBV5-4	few	ASSLQGTGGSPLH
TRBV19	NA	ASSIRPGGRNNQPQH
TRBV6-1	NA	ASSPPGQSNQPQH
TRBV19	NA	ASSIEGMNTEAF
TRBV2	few	ASSQQGPNQPQH
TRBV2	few	ASSNGQGSYGYT
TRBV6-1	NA	ASRAGLADNNEQF
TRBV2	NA	ASRGLAGALGTQY
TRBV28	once	ASSLDGGGDGYT
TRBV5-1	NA	ASSLFTGTHSYEQY
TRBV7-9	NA	ASTQGASGGYEQY
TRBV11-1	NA	ASSLGYPEAF
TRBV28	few	ASRGPGQGGHGYT
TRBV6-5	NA	ASSYRGRGLGETQY
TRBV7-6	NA	ASSLGGSRLETQY
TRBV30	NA	AWGHREGETQY
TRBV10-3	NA	AISELGRSQAF
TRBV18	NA	ASSPSWDGTEAF
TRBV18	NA	ASSWNTGELF
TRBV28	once	ASSSGGNQDTEAF
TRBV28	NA	ASRHPGQGVYQPQH
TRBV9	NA	ASSSQGADQPQH
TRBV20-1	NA	SARDLEKLF
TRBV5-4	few	ASSTGFNTEAF
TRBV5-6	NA	ASSYSASSFSYEQY
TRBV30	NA	AWTPGGGYT
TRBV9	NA	ASSSGQGYTEQF
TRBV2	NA	ASSRTKDTQY
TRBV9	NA	ASSVQGDHEQF
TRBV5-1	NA	ASSPALGTGELF
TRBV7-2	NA	ASSPGTSGDNEQF
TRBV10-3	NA	AAWTSGSPGELF
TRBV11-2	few	ASSLGDKYEQY
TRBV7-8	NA	ASSLRDRGTNSPLH
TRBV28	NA	ASSGSGGLGNQPQH